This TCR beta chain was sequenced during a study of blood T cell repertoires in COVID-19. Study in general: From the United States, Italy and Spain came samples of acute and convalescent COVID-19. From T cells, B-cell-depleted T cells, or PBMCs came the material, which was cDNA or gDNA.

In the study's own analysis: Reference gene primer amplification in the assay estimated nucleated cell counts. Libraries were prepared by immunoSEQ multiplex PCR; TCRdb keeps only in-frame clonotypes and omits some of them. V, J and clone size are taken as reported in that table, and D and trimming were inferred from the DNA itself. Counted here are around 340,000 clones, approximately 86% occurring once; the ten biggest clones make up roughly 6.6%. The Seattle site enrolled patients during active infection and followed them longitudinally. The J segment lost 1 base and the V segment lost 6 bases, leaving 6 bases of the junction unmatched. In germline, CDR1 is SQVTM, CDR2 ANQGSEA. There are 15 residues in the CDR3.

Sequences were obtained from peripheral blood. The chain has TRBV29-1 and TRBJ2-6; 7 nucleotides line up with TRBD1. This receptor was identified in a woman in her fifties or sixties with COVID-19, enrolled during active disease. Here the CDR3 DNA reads TGCAGCGTGGACCAGACAGGGTCTGGGGCCAACGTCCTGACTTTC. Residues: CSVDQTGSGANVLTF.